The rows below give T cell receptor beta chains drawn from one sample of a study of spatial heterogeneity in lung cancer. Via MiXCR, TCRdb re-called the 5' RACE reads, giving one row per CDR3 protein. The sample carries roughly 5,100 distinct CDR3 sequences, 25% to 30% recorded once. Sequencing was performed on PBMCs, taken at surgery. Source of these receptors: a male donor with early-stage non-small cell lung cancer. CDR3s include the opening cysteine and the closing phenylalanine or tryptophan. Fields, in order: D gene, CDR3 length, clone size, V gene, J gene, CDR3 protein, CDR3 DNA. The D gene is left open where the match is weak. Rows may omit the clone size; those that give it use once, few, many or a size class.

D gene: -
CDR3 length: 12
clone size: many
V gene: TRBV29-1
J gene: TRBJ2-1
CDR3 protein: CSVAAFQNEQFF
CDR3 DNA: TGCAGCGTCGCCGCGTTTCAAAATGAGCAGTTCTTC

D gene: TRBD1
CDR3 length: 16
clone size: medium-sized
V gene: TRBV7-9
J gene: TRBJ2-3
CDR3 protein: CASTTTTGVIADTQYF
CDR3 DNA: TGTGCCAGCACCACCACGACAGGGGTTATCGCAGATACGCAGTATTTT

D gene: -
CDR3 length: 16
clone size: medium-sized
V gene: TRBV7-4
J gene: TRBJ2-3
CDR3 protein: CASSQGGPASTDTQYF
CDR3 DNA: TGTGCCAGCAGCCAGGGGGGGCCAGCTAGCACAGATACGCAGTATTTT

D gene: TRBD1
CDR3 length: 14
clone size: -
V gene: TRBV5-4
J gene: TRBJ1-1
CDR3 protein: CASSFEGANTEAFF
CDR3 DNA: TGTGCCAGCAGCTTTGAGGGGGCGAACACTGAAGCTTTCTTT

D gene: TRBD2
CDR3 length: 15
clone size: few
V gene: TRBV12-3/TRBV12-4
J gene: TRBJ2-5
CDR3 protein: CASSPTDSREGTQYF
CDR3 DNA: TGTGCCAGCAGTCCGACGGACAGTCGGGAGGGGACCCAGTACTTC

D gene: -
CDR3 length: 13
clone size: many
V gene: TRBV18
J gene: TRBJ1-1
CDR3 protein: CASCDLVCTEAFF
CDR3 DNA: TGTGCCAGCTGTGACCTCGTTTGCACTGAAGCTTTCTTT

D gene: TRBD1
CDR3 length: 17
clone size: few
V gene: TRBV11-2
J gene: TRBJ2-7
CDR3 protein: CASSLDYTGAQGREQYF
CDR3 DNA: TGTGCCAGCAGCTTAGACTATACAGGGGCCCAGGGACGGGAGCAGTACTTC

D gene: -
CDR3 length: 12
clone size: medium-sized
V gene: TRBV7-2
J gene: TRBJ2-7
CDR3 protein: CASSQGHGEQYF
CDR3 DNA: TGTGCCAGCAGCCAGGGACACGGAGAGCAGTACTTC

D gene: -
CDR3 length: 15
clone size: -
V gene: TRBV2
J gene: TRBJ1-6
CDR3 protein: CASSLDRSYNSPHHF
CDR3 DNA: TGTGCCAGCAGTTTAGACAGGTCCTATAATTCACCCCACCACTTT

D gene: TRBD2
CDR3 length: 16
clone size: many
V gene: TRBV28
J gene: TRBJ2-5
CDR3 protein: CASSPLAGGDQETQYF
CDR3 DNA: TGTGCCAGCAGCCCCCTAGCGGGAGGGGACCAAGAGACCCAGTACTTC

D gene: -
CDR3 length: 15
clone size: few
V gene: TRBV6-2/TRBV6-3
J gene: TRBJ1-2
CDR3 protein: CASNTRRPAVYGYTF
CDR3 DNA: TGTGCCAGCAATACGAGGCGGCCCGCGGTCTATGGCTACACCTTC

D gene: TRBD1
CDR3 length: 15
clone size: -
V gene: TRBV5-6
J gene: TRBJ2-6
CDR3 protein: CASSEGAPGANVLTF
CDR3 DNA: TGTGCCAGCAGCGAGGGGGCTCCCGGGGCCAACGTCCTGACTTTC

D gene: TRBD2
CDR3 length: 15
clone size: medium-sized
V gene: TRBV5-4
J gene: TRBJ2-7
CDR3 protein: CASSRSGRPSYEQYF
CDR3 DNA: TGTGCCAGCAGCCGTAGCGGGAGACCCTCCTACGAGCAGTACTTC

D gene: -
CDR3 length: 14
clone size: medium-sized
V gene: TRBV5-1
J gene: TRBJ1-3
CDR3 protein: CASSLEHSGNTIYF
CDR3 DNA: TGCGCCAGCAGCTTGGAACATTCTGGAAACACCATATATTTT

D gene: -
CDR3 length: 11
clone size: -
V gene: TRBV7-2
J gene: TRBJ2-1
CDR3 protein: CASSLDVEQFF
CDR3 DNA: TGTGCCAGCAGCTTAGACGTTGAGCAGTTCTTC

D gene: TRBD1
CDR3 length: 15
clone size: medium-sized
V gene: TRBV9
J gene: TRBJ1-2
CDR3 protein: CASSPRDRGNYGYTF
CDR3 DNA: TGTGCCAGCAGCCCCCGGGACAGGGGCAACTATGGCTACACCTTC

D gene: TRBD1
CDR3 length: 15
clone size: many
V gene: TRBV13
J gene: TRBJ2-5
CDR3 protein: CASSLDRGGQETQYF
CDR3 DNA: TGTGCCAGCAGTCTCGACAGGGGGGGCCAAGAGACCCAGTACTTC

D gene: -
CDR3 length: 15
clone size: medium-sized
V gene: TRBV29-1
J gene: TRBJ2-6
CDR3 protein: CSVDQASSGANVLTF
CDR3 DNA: TGCAGCGTTGATCAGGCCAGCTCTGGGGCCAACGTCCTGACTTTC

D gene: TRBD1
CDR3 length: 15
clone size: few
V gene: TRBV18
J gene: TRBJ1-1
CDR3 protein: CASSPQTGVNTEAFF
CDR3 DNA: TGTGCCAGCTCACCCCAGACAGGGGTCAACACTGAAGCTTTCTTT

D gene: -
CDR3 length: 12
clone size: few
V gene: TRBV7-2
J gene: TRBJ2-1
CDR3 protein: CASTRVISEQFF
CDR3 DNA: TGTGCCAGTACCCGGGTTATCAGTGAGCAGTTCTTC

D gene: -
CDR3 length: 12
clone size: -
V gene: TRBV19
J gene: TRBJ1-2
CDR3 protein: CASSALPGGYTF
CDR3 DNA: TGTGCCAGTAGTGCACTTCCCGGGGGCTACACCTTC

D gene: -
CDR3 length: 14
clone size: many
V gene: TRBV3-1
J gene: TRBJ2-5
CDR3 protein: CASTDRDTQETQYF
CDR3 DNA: TGTGCCAGCACCGACCGGGACACTCAAGAGACCCAGTACTTC

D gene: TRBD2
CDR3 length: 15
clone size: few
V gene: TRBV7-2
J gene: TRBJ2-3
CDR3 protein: CASSLSSGAGDTQYF
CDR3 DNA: TGTGCCAGCAGCTTATCTAGCGGGGCCGGGGATACGCAGTATTTT

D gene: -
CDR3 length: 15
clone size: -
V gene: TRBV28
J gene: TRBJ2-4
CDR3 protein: CASSPRALAKNIQYF
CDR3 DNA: TGTGCCAGCAGTCCCCGGGCTCTAGCCAAAAACATTCAGTACTTC

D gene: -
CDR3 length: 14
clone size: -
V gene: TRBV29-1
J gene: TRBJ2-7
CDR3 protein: CSAEGIRGIREQYF
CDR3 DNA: TGCAGCGCCGAGGGGATCCGGGGGATTCGTGAGCAGTACTTC

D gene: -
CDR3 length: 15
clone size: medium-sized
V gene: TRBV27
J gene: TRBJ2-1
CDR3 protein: CASSLDTGTYNEQFF
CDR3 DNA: TGTGCCAGCAGTTTAGATACAGGGACCTACAATGAGCAGTTCTTC

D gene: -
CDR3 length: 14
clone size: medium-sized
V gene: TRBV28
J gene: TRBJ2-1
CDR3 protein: CASSLGRIWDEQFF
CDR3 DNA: TGTGCCAGCAGTTTAGGACGGATCTGGGATGAGCAGTTCTTC

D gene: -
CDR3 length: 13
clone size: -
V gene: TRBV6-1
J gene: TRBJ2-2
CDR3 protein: CASSEYVMGELFF
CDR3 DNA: TGTGCCAGCAGTGAATATGTAATGGGGGAGCTGTTTTTT

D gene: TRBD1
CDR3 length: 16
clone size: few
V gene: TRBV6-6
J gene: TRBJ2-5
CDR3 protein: CASSYPGQGAWETQYF
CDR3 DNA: TGTGCCAGCAGTTACCCGGGACAGGGGGCTTGGGAGACCCAGTACTTC

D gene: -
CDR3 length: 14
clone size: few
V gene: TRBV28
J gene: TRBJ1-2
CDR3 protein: CASSLSESGYGYTF
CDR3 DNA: TGTGCCAGCAGTTTAAGTGAATCAGGTTATGGCTACACCTTC

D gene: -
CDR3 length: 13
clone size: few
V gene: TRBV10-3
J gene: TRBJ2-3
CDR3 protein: CAISESATDTQYF
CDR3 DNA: TGTGCCATCAGTGAGTCCGCTACAGATACGCAGTATTTT

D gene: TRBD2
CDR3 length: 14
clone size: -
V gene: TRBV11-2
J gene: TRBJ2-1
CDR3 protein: CASRGGVSLNEQFF
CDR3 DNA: TGTGCCAGCCGGGGGGGGGTCTCTCTCAATGAGCAGTTCTTC

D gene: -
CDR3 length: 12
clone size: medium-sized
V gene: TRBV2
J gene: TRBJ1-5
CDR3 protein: CASRGAGQPQHF
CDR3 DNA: TGTGCCAGCCGGGGGGCGGGACAGCCCCAGCATTTT

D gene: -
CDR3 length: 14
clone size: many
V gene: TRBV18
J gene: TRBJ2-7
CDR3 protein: CASSTDRELYEQYF
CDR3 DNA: TGTGCCAGCTCAACCGATCGGGAGCTGTACGAGCAGTACTTC

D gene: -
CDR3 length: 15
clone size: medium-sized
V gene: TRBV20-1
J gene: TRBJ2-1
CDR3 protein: CSARGMGGSYNEQFF
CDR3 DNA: TGCAGTGCTAGAGGGATGGGCGGATCCTACAATGAGCAGTTCTTC

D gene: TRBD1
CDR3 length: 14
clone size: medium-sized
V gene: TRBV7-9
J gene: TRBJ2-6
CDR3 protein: CASNQGAGANVLTF
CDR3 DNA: TGTGCCAGCAACCAGGGGGCTGGGGCCAACGTCCTGACTTTC

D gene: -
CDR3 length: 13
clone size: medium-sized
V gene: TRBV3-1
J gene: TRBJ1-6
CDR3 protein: CASSHTVNSPLHF
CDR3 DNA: TGTGCCAGCAGCCATACCGTGAATTCACCCCTCCACTTT